This TCR beta chain originates from a study of T cell clusters in autoimmune cytopenias (dated by TCRdb to about 2019). With respect to the entire study: Per sample, TRB sequencing gave a median depth of about 50,000 reads and a median of about 2,500 distinct TRB clonotypes. Peripheral blood TRB and IGH repertoires were sequenced in autoimmune cytopenia patients at active disease and during treatment follow-up, alongside healthy, CLL and autoimmune hepatitis controls. The goal of the study was to determine whether autoimmune cytopenia patients have a disease-specific immune repertoire signature that could serve as a blood-based biomarker.

For each sample, TRB amplification used about 270 ng of peripheral blood genomic DNA, equal to some 38,000 genome equivalents. Beyond this particular receptor, the publication reports: The TRB repertoire shifts, including less even repertoires in secondary cytopenia and CLL, mostly reflected lymphoma bias and not autoimmunity. The cluster-lack signature was not seen for secondary cytopenia versus CLL, apparently masked by the dominant lymphoma-associated repertoire. GLIPH results suggested that primary autoimmune cytopenia patients were missing physiological T cell clusters, with 50 or so clusters found only in healthy donors compared with about 16 found only in patients. The T cell clusters were defined only in silico, and the functional role of the clusters still needed to be validated experimentally. Healthy donors showed roughly 2.8-fold more exclusive TRB clusters than active autoimmune hepatitis patients, consistent with an autoimmunity-wide signature.

CDR1 LNHNV and CDR2 YYDKDF are derived from the germline V gene (reference sequence). There are 13 amino acids in the CDR3, from cysteine to phenylalanine inclusive. The coding DNA is unavailable. No count is recorded, though its frequency marks this clonotype as large (0.1 to 1%). Its antigen is currently not known. To amplify TRB rearrangements, a touch-down multiplex PCR protocol was run with the TRB-A and TRB-B primer pools combined in a single tube. Illumina adapters and sample indices were added to the amplicons through two consecutive PCR reactions using Phusion HS II polymerase. Amplicons were gel-purified with the NucleoSpin Gel and PCR Clean-up kit, then quantified by Qubit and quality-checked on an Agilent 2100 Bioanalyzer. Libraries were sequenced on an Illumina MiSeq using 600-cycle, single-indexed, paired-end runs. In the original analysis: Alignment and assembly of TRB reads were performed with MiXCR version 2.1.12 and the default MiXCR reference library. A clone was defined by each unique CDR3 nucleotide sequence, and the analysis included only productive sequences supported by at least two reads. To assess repertoire diversity, an R script computed alpha-parameterized diversity profiles (alpha 0 to 5), which included the Shannon (alpha 1) and Simpson (alpha 2) indices. Combinatorial TRB VJ usage was calculated with the tcR package and was compared between cohorts by principal component analysis performed with ade4. GLIPH clustering of TCRbeta CDR3s was carried out on cohort pairs matched by age and read depth, and cluster frequencies were compared by Wilcoxon test. Each entry corresponds to one CDR3 protein sequence from reads that TCRdb reprocessed, and DNA is not given. It is TCRdb's table, rather than the study itself, that gives the V and J calls and clone size. The table held for this sample gives about 2,000 distinct CDR3 sequences. Over 5.5% of the sample rests with the top ten.

Material: peripheral blood. Recombination linked TRBV15 to TRBJ2-3. This receptor was taken from a human donor with an autoimmune cytopenia or autoimmune hepatitis (not recorded which). The CDR3 protein is CATSRDRTDTQYF.